The clone carrying this TCR beta chain was observed a few times. Its matching antigen is unknown. These data come from a study of blood T cells in healthy people across ages. General observations from the study: Observed TCR beta diversity per million T cells went down as age went up. This fall followed a roughly linear course with age. Nothing was known about donor CMV status, and this possibly confounded expanded clonotype changes.

The CDR3 has 12 amino acids. The V gene's germline CDR1 is MNHEY and CDR2 SVGAGI. V was clipped by 4 bases and J by 7 bases, with 9 bases between them. Primers used in a second PCR of roughly 6 to 12 cycles were a sample-barcoded 5' primer and a J-beta primer mix. A template-switch adaptor that had 12 random nucleotides put a tag on each cDNA molecule. One entry per CDR3 protein, called by TCRdb with MiXCR from the 5' RACE reads. The sample includes roughly 2 million distinct CDR3 sequences, approximately 50% seen only once; the top ten take roughly 2%. Sequenced input: blood. This sequence joins TRBV6-5 and TRBJ2-3; D might be TRBD1 (6 bases). The receptor comes from a woman aged 40-49 years in good health. CDR3 nucleotide sequence: TGTGCCAGCAGTTCGGACAGAAATACGCAGTATTTT. Its protein is CASSSDRNTQYF.